The 5 T cell receptor beta chains in this list originate from one sample, sequenced in a study of Graves' ophthalmopathy and Graves' hyperthyroidism. The study amplified TCR beta CDR3 regions using RNA transcripts. Following a first-round RT-PCR that used HTBI primers, a second-round multiplex PCR was carried out. A single record per CDR3 protein comes from TCRdb applying MiXCR to the multiplex PCR reads. The table lists some 1.1 million distinct CDR3 sequences, about two fifths of them singletons. Specimen: peripheral blood or thyroid tissue (not recorded which). The origin of the receptors is an adult man with Graves' hyperthyroidism.

This clonotype was detected ten times or more. This CDR3 is CAISEDGSQVDEQYF. The CDR3 bases are TGTGCCATCAGTGAGGACGGGAGCCAGGTCGACGAGCAGTACTTC. J is TRBJ2-7 and V is TRBV10-3; D possibly corresponds to TRBD2 (6 bases). Trimming cost V 2 bases and J 5 bases, with 16 bases left between them. Germline V gene data show CDR1 as ENHRY and CDR2 as SYGVKD. This CDR3 has 15 residues.

This clonotype was found a few times. V is TRBV5-4 and J is TRBJ1-4; the D is unclear. Germline-derived CDR1 and CDR2 are SGHNT and YYREEE (reference sequence). V was clipped by 2 bases and J by 8 bases, with 10 bases between them. CDR3 length: 13 residues. The CDR3 loop is CASSFERGEKLFF. CDR3 sequence (DNA): TGTGCCAGCAGCTTCGAGAGAGGGGAAAAACTGTTTTTT.

This clonotype was detected only a few times. This chain joins TRBV10-3 and TRBJ2-7; the D call may be TRBD1 or TRBD2 (6 bases each). This CDR3 has 14 residues. CDR1 and CDR2 from the germline V gene are ENHRY and SYGVKD. V lost 10 bases to trimming and J lost 6 bases, with 22 bases between them. The CDR3 sequence: CASSTLGGVAEQYF. CDR3 nucleotide sequence: TGTGCCAGCAGCACCTTGGGGGGCGTCGCCGAGCAGTACTTC.

This clonotype was observed a handful of times. The V gene is TRBV5-6, the J gene TRBJ2-7, with a tentative D call TRBD2 (7 bases). The V gene lost 6 bases and the J gene lost 3 bases, with 16 bases spanning the gap. This CDR3 region has 14 residues. CDR1 is SGHDT and CDR2 is YYEEEE in the germline V gene. The CDR3 loop reads CASKPGGTSYEQYF. CDR3 DNA sequence: TGTGCCAGCAAACCCGGGGGGACAAGCTACGAGCAGTACTTC.

The chain uses TRBV7-2 and TRBJ1-1; 12 nucleotides align to TRBD1. Per the germline V gene, CDR1 is SGHTA and CDR2 is FQGNSA. The junction had 8 bases not matched to a gene; V was cut back by 6 bases and J by 3 bases. CDR3 length equals 16 residues. This CDR3 is CASSLGTGGLDTEAFF. The CDR3 DNA follows: TGTGCCAGCAGTTTGGGGACAGGGGGCTTGGACACTGAAGCTTTCTTT.